Detailed here is one T cell receptor (beta chain). There is no known antigen for this receptor. There are no base qualities to consult, and no much larger clone falls within one base. This sample is part of a study of T-cell memory formation after mild COVID-19 (dated by TCRdb to the early 2020s). For the study in its entirety: TCR sequence clusters from the two donors were largely donor specific. In a couple of donors, T-cell clones that expanded and contracted after mild COVID-19 were followed by sequencing TCRalpha and TCRbeta repertoires longitudinally. The cohort was made up of two young adult volunteers, one female and one male, who were previously healthy.

Sequencing used an Illumina NovaSeq 6000. Using 5'RACE with constant-segment primers, TCRalpha and TCRbeta cDNA libraries were constructed, with sample barcodes and unique molecular identifiers added in the process. RNA was extracted from every sample with Trizol reagent. Amplification of the libraries took two PCR steps, and the second step added a second sample barcode plus Illumina TruSeq adapters. Sequencing of the libraries was done on an Illumina NovaSeq, producing 2 x 150 bp paired-end reads. For the original study's pipeline: Reads were demultiplexed and collapsed into UMI-guided consensus sequences with migec v1.2.7. With mixcr v2.1.11, UMI consensuses were aligned to TRA and TRB V and J templates and assembled into clonotypes. A clonotype was counted as expanded or contracted only when both edgeR and NoisET called the clonotype significant, with the noise models trained on biological replicates. edgeR calls used a false discovery rate-adjusted p below 0.01 and a log2 fold-change threshold of 1. As an exploratory analysis of dynamics, max-normalized trajectories of the 1000 most abundant clonotypes were examined with PCA combined with hierarchical clustering. Separately sequenced CD4+ and CD8+ repertoires were used to assign the CD4 or CD8 phenotype of responding clones. TCRdb's own reprocessing of the public reads used fastp at Q25 and MiXCR and kept productive beta chains. Every CDR3 protein is listed once, alongside the most common genes and DNA of its rows. The V and J calls reflect TCRdb's pipeline rather than the authors' work. The sample contains almost 250,000 distinct CDR3 sequences, about 16% of them found a single time. The biggest ten clones account for 2.1% of the sample.

The CDR3 measures 13 amino acids from cysteine to phenylalanine. Just CDR3 DNA is preserved here, 39 bases in frame from base 1. V loses 2 bases, J loses 7 bases, and the germline ends lie 10 bases apart. Looking up the germline V gene yields CDR1 SGHRS and CDR2 YFSETQ. PBMCs were isolated by Ficoll-Paque density gradient centrifugation. Results and caveats for the whole study, not just this receptor: The second-wave clones that peaked on day 37 were not confirmed to be SARS-CoV-2 specific. Some responding clones were found in pre-infection memory, which suggests that pre-existing cross-reactive memory T cells took part in the SARS-CoV-2 response. Only a couple of mild cases were covered by the study, and larger cohorts that include severe cases with pre-infection samples were considered necessary. Contracting CD4+ clones appeared mostly in the CM and EM memory subsets, whereas CD8+ clones were enriched in EMRA. Balanced CD4/CD8 phenotypes were observed for clones contracting from day 15 to 85, whereas a bias towards CD4+ was observed for a second wave of clones expanding from day 15 to 37.

Sequencing input: PBMCs or a T cell subset sorted from them (not recorded which). This TCR came from an adult woman who had mild COVID-19 (a few samples of this study predate the infection). The sample titles of this study are shuffled in the database, so cell type and time point are left out; the donor was told from shared clones. The rearranged segments are TRBV5-1 and TRBJ1-5; the D gene cannot be named for sure. The DNA is TGCGCCAGCAGCTTTGGCGTGGGCCAGCCCCAGCATTTT. Its protein product is CASSFGVGQPQHF.